This T cell receptor beta chain was sequenced in a study of post-analysis software for immune sequencing data. This CDR3 spans 15 amino acids. J gave up 1 base and V 11 bases, and 8 bases lay outside the gene matches. Germline CDR1 and CDR2: MNHNS and SASEGT. As concerns this clonotype: The target antigen is unknown.

The study, taken as a whole, reports: For normalized Chao1 diversity, multiple sclerosis patients scored significantly lower than controls did. About 5 TRBV segments appeared more often in patients than in controls, and TRBV5-6, TRBV5-1 and TRBV20-1 were among these.

TCR beta cDNA libraries included unique molecular identifiers. A single record per CDR3 protein comes from TCRdb applying MiXCR to the PCR reads. The sample has hundreds of thousands of distinct CDR3 sequences; around 27% are singletons. The V and J genes are TRBV6-1 and TRBJ2-5, with TRBD2 matching 12 bases. The source is a girl between 10 and 17 years old with multiple sclerosis. The sample consisted of blood. The CDR3 spells CAGALAGGLQETQYF. CDR3 bases: TGTGCCGGCGCACTAGCGGGGGGCCTCCAAGAGACCCAGTACTTC.